This entry is about one TCR beta chain. Its antigen is still unknown. The ends lost 4 bases at V and 2 bases at J; junction bases unmatched: 12. Germline V gene lookup returns CDR1 SGHNT and CDR2 YYREEE (reference sequence). The CDR3 has 17 amino acids. These data come from a study of OX40 agonist ivuxolimab in advanced cancers. Study at large: The study gave patients intravenous ivuxolimab at 0.01 to 10 mg/kg every 2 weeks. The dose-escalation cohort had hepatocellular carcinoma, melanoma, renal cell or head and neck cancer.

Data came from immunoSEQ multiplex PCR; TCRdb stores just in-frame clones and leaves some out. The repertoire holds fewer than 95,000 clones, approximately 90% seen once, with around 7% in the top ten. General study points: CD4+ and CD8+ blood T cells expanded clonally by week 6 at 0.1 to 3.0 mg/kg.

The receptor's source is an adult with an advanced solid tumor such as melanoma, head and neck, liver or kidney cancer. The starting material was CD4+ or CD8+ T cells sorted from blood, obtained in a trial of the OX40 agonist ivuxolimab. V and J are TRBV5-4 and TRBJ2-1, with 7 bases lining up with TRBD2. CDR3 amino acids: CASSPRGGAGTYNEQFF. DNA for the CDR3: TGTGCCAGCAGCCCCCGGGGAGGAGCGGGGACCTACAATGAGCAGTTCTTC.